Presented here are 28 T cell receptor beta chains from one specimen sequenced in a study of cytomegalovirus exposure and HLA in healthy donors. PCR primers comprised 60 Vbeta and 13 Jbeta primers. Only in-frame clones appear in the TCRdb table, and some are missing; sequencing was by immunoSEQ multiplex PCR. The table has about 130,000 clones, more than 80% seen once. Input material: PBMCs. These receptors came from a woman under 40 in good health and CMV-seropositive.

The chain recombines TRBV19 with TRBJ2-7; TRBD1 aligns across 7 bases. Trimming cost V 4 bases and J 6 bases; bases outside gene matches: 9. Germline lookup yields CDR1 LNHDA and CDR2 SQIVND (reference sequence). The CDR3 totals 14 residues. CDR3 loop: CASSTRQGWIEQYF. CDR3 sequence (DNA): TGTGCCAGTAGTACAAGACAGGGATGGATCGAGCAGTACTTC.

This clone was detected only once. Its ends do not fully match the called genes, so a read error is possible. The J gene is TRBJ2-1, the V gene TRBV5-1; 9 bases agree with TRBD2. Germline loops: CDR1 SGHRS, CDR2 YFSETQ. The CDR3 has 15 residues. CDR3 in amino acids: CASILTSGSYNEQFF. For the CDR3, the DNA is TGCGCCAGCATCTTGACTAGCGGCTCCTACAATGAGCAGTTCTTC.

The chain joins TRBV19 to TRBJ1-2; 9 positions agree with TRBD1. From germline, CDR1 is LNHDA and CDR2 SQIVND (reference sequence). Trimming removed 2 bases from V and 5 bases from J; junction bases left unmatched: 6. There are 15 residues in the CDR3. CDR3 protein: CASSIPGQGVYGYTF. The CDR3 DNA sequence: TGTGCCAGTAGTATACCGGGACAGGGTGTTTATGGCTACACCTTC.

The V call is TRBV29-1, the J call TRBJ1-2, with no clear D. Germline V gene data show CDR1 as SQVTM and CDR2 as ANQGSEA. This CDR3 is 12 amino acids long. V gave up 7 bases and J gave up 8 bases, with 17 bases separating them. The CDR3 reads CSAQPPAAGYTF. CDR3 nucleotide sequence: TGCAGCGCCCAGCCCCCGGCGGCCGGCTACACCTTC. Based on the CDR3 plus reference TRBV29-1 and TRBJ1-2, the full variable domain is SAVISQKPSRDICQRGTSLTIQCQVDSQVTMMFWYRQQPGQSLTLIATANQGSEATYESGFVIDKFPISRPNLTFSTLTVSNMSPEDSSIYLCSAQPPAAGYTFGSGTRLTVV.

The V call is TRBV6-6, the J call TRBJ2-5; a possible D gene is TRBD1 (5 bases). The CDR3 is 14 amino acids. V shed 2 bases and J shed 5 bases, with 12 bases lying between them. Germline CDR1 is MNHNY and CDR2 is SVGAGI (reference sequence). The CDR3 is CASSYRQLEETQYF. CDR3 sequence (DNA): TGTGCCAGCAGTTACCGACAGCTAGAGGAGACCCAGTACTTC.

The rearrangement uses TRBV2 and TRBJ1-1; the match to TRBD1 covers 9 bases. Trimming at V came to 6 bases and at J to 5 bases, leaving 7 bases not matched to a gene. The CDR3 totals 14 residues. Germline V gives CDR1 SNHLY, CDR2 FYNNEI. The CDR3 DNA reads TGTGCCAGCAGCTTGACAGGGGGAGGAACTGAAGCTTTCTTT. Residues: CASSLTGGGTEAFF.

This chain connects TRBV5-1 to TRBJ2-1; the D gene is possibly TRBD2 (5 bases). V was pared by 5 bases and J by 1 base, with 7 bases between. CDR3 length: 13 residues. Germline CDR1 and CDR2: SGHRS and YFSETQ. The CDR3 here is CASRRDSYNEQFF. The DNA of the CDR3 is TGCGCCAGCAGGAGGGATTCCTACAATGAGCAGTTCTTC.

This rearrangement joins TRBV9 to TRBJ2-2; 7 nucleotides match TRBD2. This CDR3 has 17 residues. Germline V gene data show CDR1 as SGDLS and CDR2 as YYNGEE. Trimming cost V 0 bases and J 6 bases; bases outside gene matches: 11. This chain's CDR3 is CASSVGGGDYVSGELFF. The CDR3 DNA follows: TGTGCCAGCAGCGTAGGGGGAGGGGACTACGTGTCCGGGGAGCTGTTTTTT.

This clone rates as hyperexpanded. The sample holds other DNA sequences that translate to the same CDR3. The CDR3 protein is CASSFRGDSYNEQFF. CDR3 sequence (DNA): TGTGCCAGCAGTTTTCGGGGGGACTCCTACAATGAGCAGTTCTTC. The chain employs TRBV27 and TRBJ2-1; 7 nucleotides agree with TRBD2. The junction had 2 bases not matched to a gene; V was cut back by 3 bases and J by 0 bases. The CDR3 sequence is 15 residues long. Looked up from germline, CDR1 is MNHEY and CDR2 is SMNVEV (reference sequence).

A remark on this clone: A read error may produce the germline difference seen at one junction end. The chain links TRBV6-1 to TRBJ1-2; D is undetermined. The CDR3 runs to 8 residues. Per germline, CDR1 MNHNS and CDR2 SASEGT. In DNA form, the CDR3 reads TGTGCCAGCAGTGAACCGAGCTTC. This translates into CASSEPSF.

The chain links TRBV28 to TRBJ2-7, with 8 bases identical to TRBD1. Unmatched junction bases numbered 2, after V lost 3 bases and J lost 7 bases. This CDR3 spans 12 amino acids. Germline lookup yields CDR1 MDHEN and CDR2 SYDVKM. The CDR3 sequence is CASSFRGREQYF. The CDR3 bases are TGTGCCAGCAGTTTCAGGGGGCGGGAGCAGTACTTC.

The chain couples TRBV9 to TRBJ1-1, with D possibly TRBD1 on 5 matching bases. Trimming shortened V by 0 bases and J by 5 bases, and 14 bases separated the two germline ends. Germline loops: CDR1 SGDLS, CDR2 YYNGEE. The CDR3 sequence is 15 residues long. The CDR3 region is CASSVGGDPITEAFF. The CDR3 nucleotides are TGTGCCAGCAGCGTAGGGGGGGACCCTATTACTGAAGCTTTCTTT. Together with reference TRBV9 and TRBJ1-1, the CDR3 gives the full variable domain: DSGVTQTPKHLITATGQRVTLRCSPRSGDLSVYWYQQSLDQGLQFLIQYYNGEERAKGNILERFSAQQFPDLHSELNLSSLELGDSALYFCASSVGGDPITEAFFGQGTRLTVV.

The chain links TRBV29-1 to TRBJ2-1; 7 bases agree with TRBD2. The trim removed 3 bases at V and 5 bases at J, leaving 4 bases unmatched. The CDR3 consists of 13 residues. Looked up from germline, CDR1 is SQVTM and CDR2 is ANQGSEA. The CDR3 nucleotides read TGCAGCGTTGAGGGGCTAGCGGACAATGAGCAGTTCTTC. Amino acid sequence: CSVEGLADNEQFF.

The V and J genes are TRBV30 and TRBJ2-1; 7 nucleotides match TRBD2. CDR3 length: 14 amino acids. V lost 0 bases to trimming and J lost 3 bases; unmatched junction nucleotides: 2. CDR1 and CDR2 (germline): GTSNPN, SVGIG (reference sequence). Written as DNA, the CDR3 is TGTGCCTGGAGTGTTTCTAGCGGCTACAATGAGCAGTTCTTC. This codes for CAWSVSSGYNEQFF.

J is TRBJ2-2 and V is TRBV7-9; 8 bases map to TRBD1. V was clipped by 4 bases and J by 7 bases; unmatched bases: 5. This CDR3 is 14 amino acids long. Germline V CDR1 and CDR2: SEHNR, FQNEAQ (reference sequence). CDR3 sequence reads: CASSSQGAVGELFF. For the CDR3, the DNA is TGTGCCAGCAGCTCCCAGGGGGCGGTCGGGGAGCTGTTTTTT.

The count of this clone is one. The gene calls are TRBV19 and TRBJ1-2; the D gene is possibly TRBD1 (5 bases). V was pared by 5 bases and J by 2 bases, with 12 bases between. Germline V gene lookup returns CDR1 LNHDA and CDR2 SQIVND (reference sequence). The CDR3 consists of 14 residues. The CDR3 here is CASSPADKNYGYTF. Here the CDR3 DNA reads TGTGCCAGTAGTCCCGCGGACAAGAACTATGGCTACACCTTC.

The chain uses TRBV5-1 and TRBJ1-2; maybe TRBD1 (5 bases). Trimming took 5 bases from V and 3 from J, leaving 17 bases between them. The CDR3 contains 15 residues. Germline V gene data show CDR1 as SGHRS and CDR2 as YFSETQ. The CDR3 reads CASSPGTPSYYGYTF. For the CDR3, the DNA is TGCGCCAGCAGTCCCGGGACTCCCTCTTACTATGGCTACACCTTC.

For the CDR3, the DNA is TGTGCCAGCAGCTCCGCCCCACTAGCGGGGAACACCGGGGAGCTGTTTTTT. It yields the protein CASSSAPLAGNTGELFF. The V call is TRBV11-2, the J call TRBJ2-2, with 9 bases fitting TRBD2. V dropped 4 bases and J dropped 1; count of bases not matched to a gene: 7. Germline-derived CDR1 and CDR2 are SGHAT and FQNNGV. The CDR3 sequence is 17 residues long. Complete variable domain (other parts from reference TRBV11-2 and TRBJ2-2): EAGVAQSPRYKIIEKRQSVAFWCNPISGHATLYWYQQILGQGPKLLIQFQNNGVVDDSQLPKDRFSAERLKGVDSTLKIQPAKLEDSAVYLCASSSAPLAGNTGELFFGEGSRLTVL.

The chain uses TRBV7-9 and TRBJ1-4; D gene ambiguous. The CDR3 runs to 13 residues. V was shortened by 2 bases and J by 3 bases, with 4 bases between the two germline ends. Germline values: CDR1 SEHNR, CDR2 FQNEAQ (reference sequence). CDR3 residues: CASSLSPNEKLFF. CDR3 nucleotides: TGTGCCAGCAGCTTAAGCCCTAATGAAAAACTGTTTTTT.

This chain joins TRBV30 and TRBJ2-2; D not certain. The ends were cut back, 0 bases at V and 3 bases at J, with 5 bases in the middle. The V gene's germline CDR1 is GTSNPN and CDR2 SVGIG (reference sequence). CDR3 length: 13 amino acids. CDR3 sequence (DNA): TGTGCCTGGAGTGTTATCGACACCGGGGAGCTGTTTTTT. Protein: CAWSVIDTGELFF.

The genes are TRBV25-1 and TRBJ2-1; TRBD1 might be the D (6 bases). Germline-derived CDR1 and CDR2 are MGHDK and SYGVNS. The CDR3 runs to 16 residues. With 2 bases removed from V and 1 base from J, the gap between germline ends came to 12 bases. CDR3 sequence (DNA): TGTGCCAGCAGTGAAGTGGCAGGGGTGTCCTACAATGAGCAGTTCTTC. This translates into CASSEVAGVSYNEQFF.

The CDR3 spells CASSEEAGGPETQYF. The CDR3 DNA reads as TGTGCCAGCAGTGAAGAAGCGGGGGGGCCAGAGACCCAGTACTTC. The V and J genes are TRBV6-1 and TRBJ2-5, with 10 positions matching TRBD2. The CDR3 runs 15 residues. The germline V gene has CDR1 MNHNS and CDR2 SASEGT. The trim removed 1 base at V and 4 bases at J, leaving 3 bases unmatched.

This chain joins TRBV2 and TRBJ1-2, with 7 positions matching TRBD1. Germline CDR1 is SNHLY and CDR2 is FYNNEI. There are 14 residues in the CDR3. V dropped 4 bases and J dropped 2; count of bases not matched to a gene: 4. Written as DNA, the CDR3 is TGTGCCAGCAGTGGCACACAGGGGAACTATGGCTACACCTTC. Translated: CASSGTQGNYGYTF.

In nucleotides, the CDR3 is TGCGCCAGCAGCTTAGTCGGACCCAGGGACGAGCAGTACTTC. It codes for CASSLVGPRDEQYF. J is TRBJ2-7 and V is TRBV5-1; TRBD1 might be the D (5 bases). This CDR3 comprises 14 residues. Per germline, CDR1 SGHRS and CDR2 YFSETQ. Trimming removed 2 bases at V and 5 bases at J, with 14 bases between.

In its sample, this clone was seen a few times. Relative to the germline gene, one junction end is altered; a read error may explain this. This chain links TRBV7-9 with TRBJ2-5; unclear D gene. There are 12 residues in the CDR3. CDR1 and CDR2 from the germline V gene are SEHNR and FQNEAQ (reference sequence). The DNA of the CDR3 is TGTTCCAGCAGCCGCATAGAGGAGACCCAGTACTTC. This sequence encodes CSSSRIEETQYF.

The CDR3 DNA reads as TGTGCCAGCAGTTACTCCCTATACGAGCAGTACTTC. It translates to CASSYSLYEQYF. The chain joins TRBV6-6 to TRBJ2-7; D is ambiguous. The CDR3 covers 12 residues. Trimming shortened V by 0 bases and J by 4 bases, and 4 bases separated the two germline ends. Germline lookup yields CDR1 MNHNY and CDR2 SVGAGI (reference sequence).

The chain is built from TRBV7-9 and TRBJ2-3; a possible D gene is TRBD2 (5 bases). Germline assignment: CDR1 SEHNR and CDR2 FQNEAQ (reference sequence). The V gene lost 5 bases and the J gene lost 4 bases, with 22 bases spanning the gap. This CDR3 is 17 amino acids long. The CDR3 region is CASSPSMGRGSADTQYF. The CDR3 DNA reads TGTGCCAGCAGCCCTTCGATGGGTAGAGGGAGCGCAGATACGCAGTATTTT.

This sequence joins TRBV10-2 and TRBJ2-7; 9 nucleotides match TRBD1. This CDR3 comprises 15 residues. Germline CDR1 and CDR2: WSHSY and SAAADI. Trimming at V came to 6 bases and at J to 0 bases, leaving 6 bases not matched to a gene. The CDR3 nucleotides are TGCGCCAGCAGGAAGGGACAGGGAAGCTCCTACGAGCAGTACTTC. Its protein product is CASRKGQGSSYEQYF.